This T cell receptor (beta chain) was identified in a study of shared clonotypes between healthy human individuals. Generated by immunoSEQ multiplex PCR, the TCRdb table keeps only in-frame clones and is missing some. Counted here are about 480,000 clones, almost 80% occurring once; the ten biggest clones make up under 15%. The clonotype was recovered from a woman in her 40s in good health. Some clones in this sample may be carry-over from other donors' samples. Sequencing was performed on PBMCs.

The CDR3, as DNA: TGTGCCAGCAGCCCAAGACAGGGTGGCCTCTATGGCTACACCTTC. Translated, it gives CASSPRQGGLYGYTF. The chain uses TRBV9 and TRBJ1-2, with TRBD1 matching 7 bases. The junction had 10 bases not matched to a gene; V was cut back by 4 bases and J by 4 bases. Germline assignment: CDR1 SGDLS and CDR2 YYNGEE. This CDR3 has 15 residues. The whole variable domain, remainder taken from reference TRBV9 and TRBJ1-2, is DSGVTQTPKHLITATGQRVTLRCSPRSGDLSVYWYQQSLDQGLQFLIQYYNGEERAKGNILERFSAQQFPDLHSELNLSSLELGDSALYFCASSPRQGGLYGYTFGSGTRLTVV.